These 17 T cell receptor beta chains came from one sample sequenced in a study. MiXCR, run by TCRdb on the 5' RACE reads, gives a single entry per CDR3 protein. The table lists 9,500 to 15,000 distinct CDR3 sequences, just over 50% of them singletons, with about 12% in the top ten. Cells sorted as Tregs were CD4+, CD25+ and CD127-/low. Sample: tumor-infiltrating Tregs sorted from the breast tumor. The receptors here all came from a female donor with breast cancer.

The chain combines TRBV20-1 with TRBJ1-5, with TRBD1 identical over 7 bases. The J segment lost 7 bases and the V segment lost 2 bases, leaving 5 bases of the junction unmatched. The CDR3 has 13 amino acids. Germline CDR1 DFQATT, CDR2 SNEGSKA (reference sequence). CDR3 protein: CSARRTGGQPQHF. In DNA form, the CDR3 reads TGCAGTGCTAGAAGGACAGGAGGACAGCCCCAGCATTTT.

In this sample, this clonotype turned up a few times. The gene calls are TRBV12-3 or TRBV12-4 and TRBJ2-5; the D call may be TRBD1 or TRBD2 (5 bases each). The CDR3 has 12 amino acids. The V end lost 3 bases, the J end lost 5 bases, and 7 bases lay between the germline ends. The CDR3, as DNA: TGTGCCAGCAGTTTTTGGGGGGAGACCCAGTACTTC. It translates to CASSFWGETQYF.

The chain combines TRBV20-1 with TRBJ2-1; D ambiguous. V lost 6 bases to trimming and J lost 7 bases, with 10 bases between them. CDR3 length: 11 amino acids. CDR1 and CDR2 (germline): DFQATT, SNEGSKA (reference sequence). CDR3 sequence: CSANGLNEQFF. The DNA of the CDR3 is TGCAGTGCCAACGGGTTGAATGAGCAGTTCTTC.

The chain employs TRBV6-2 or TRBV6-3 and TRBJ2-4; TRBD2 aligns across 7 bases. This CDR3 spans 16 amino acids. Germline V lookup: CDR1 MNHEY, CDR2 SVGEGT. Trimming at V came to 5 bases and at J to 1 base, leaving 8 bases not matched to a gene. DNA for the CDR3: TGTGCCAGCAGTACCAGACTAGCTTCTGCCAAAAACATTCAGTACTTC. This translates into CASSTRLASAKNIQYF.

The rearrangement uses TRBV4-2 and TRBJ2-2; D remains unclear. Looked up from germline, CDR1 is LGHNA and CDR2 is YNFKEQ. The CDR3 is 14 residues long. Trimming removed 0 bases at V and 5 bases at J, with 7 bases between. CDR3 region: CASSQERWTGELFF. The CDR3 region has the DNA TGTGCCAGCAGCCAAGAACGGTGGACCGGGGAGCTGTTTTTT.

V and J are TRBV20-1 and TRBJ2-5, with D possibly matching TRBD1 (5 bases). V dropped 2 bases and J dropped 4 bases, with 11 bases sitting between them. Germline loops: CDR1 DFQATT, CDR2 SNEGSKA (reference sequence). The CDR3 consists of 13 residues. The CDR3 protein is CSARYGAVETQYF. The CDR3 DNA reads TGCAGTGCTAGATATGGGGCTGTAGAGACCCAGTACTTC.

This clonotype was seen a single time. The V call is TRBV4-3, the J call TRBJ2-3, with TRBD2 matching over 7 bases. J lost 11 bases, V lost 4 bases, and 12 bases had no gene match. CDR3 length: 14 residues. CDR1 LGHNA and CDR2 YSLEER come from the germline V gene. The CDR3 coding sequence is TGCGCCAGCAGCCCCTGGGCGGGAGTTTTGGGGCAGTATTTT. Translated, it gives CASSPWAGVLGQYF.

The chain links TRBV12-3 or TRBV12-4 to TRBJ1-3; D is ambiguous. Trimming stripped 8 bases from V and 2 bases from J, with 13 bases between. CDR3 length: 14 residues. DNA of the CDR3: TGTGCCAGCCCTTCCTCCTGGGCTGGAAACACCATATATTTT. Its translation is CASPSSWAGNTIYF.

The chain joins TRBV19 to TRBJ1-2; TRBD1 agrees at 9 bases. CDR3 size: 15 residues. V was pared by 5 bases and J by 2 bases, with 6 bases of the junction left unmatched. CDR1 is LNHDA and CDR2 is SQIVND in the germline V gene (reference sequence). CDR3 sequence: CASSLGTGPNYGYTF. DNA for the CDR3: TGTGCCAGTAGTCTTGGGACAGGGCCAAACTATGGCTACACCTTC.

This clonotype was observed a single time. The genes are TRBV5-8 and TRBJ2-1, with 9 bases identical to TRBD1. With V trimmed by 5 bases and J by 10 bases, 4 bases remained unmatched. CDR1 SGHTS and CDR2 YDEGEE come from the germline V gene. The CDR3 length is 12 residues. The CDR3 DNA is TGTGCCAGCAGGCACAGGGGGCCCGAGCAGTTCTTC. Encoded protein: CASRHRGPEQFF. Full variable domain (remainder filled in from reference TRBV5-8 and TRBJ2-1): EAGVTQSPTHLIKTRGQQATLRCSPISGHTSVYWYQQALGLGLQFLLWYDEGEERNRGNFPPRFSGRQFPNYSSELNVNALELEDSALYLCASRHRGPEQFFGPGTRLTVL.

The rearrangement uses TRBV7-9 and TRBJ2-7; 7 bases agree with TRBD2. The germline CDR1 and CDR2 sequences are SEHNR and FQNEAQ (reference sequence). V lost 7 bases and J lost 5; bases outside the gene matches: 8. The CDR3 loop spans 13 amino acids. The CDR3, as DNA: TGTGCCAGCACCAAAGCGGGGAGGGACGAGCAGTACTTC. Its protein is CASTKAGRDEQYF.

The chain recombines TRBV20-1 with TRBJ2-1, with 9 bases matching TRBD1. The CDR3 loop spans 13 amino acids. The germline gives CDR1 DFQATT, CDR2 SNEGSKA (reference sequence). J lost 8 bases, V lost 4 bases, and 6 bases had no gene match. The CDR3 is CSATPGQGYEQFF. As DNA, the CDR3 is TGCAGTGCTACCCCGGGACAGGGATATGAGCAGTTCTTC.

This clonotype was recorded a few times. The chain employs TRBV7-9 and TRBJ2-1; 11 bases are a match to TRBD2. J lost 4 bases, V lost 5 bases, and 13 bases had no gene match. The CDR3 sequence is 18 residues long. The germline V gene encodes CDR1 SEHNR and CDR2 FQNEAQ (reference sequence). The CDR3, as DNA: TGTGCCAGCAGCCAAGGGACTAGCGGTGGACTGGGTTACAATGAGCAGTTCTTC. Encoded protein: CASSQGTSGGLGYNEQFF.

The chain joins TRBV6-2 or TRBV6-3 to TRBJ2-1, with TRBD2 as a possible D gene (5 bases). Germline V gene data show CDR1 as MNHEY and CDR2 as SVGEGT. Trimming pared 6 bases from V and 4 bases from J, leaving 22 bases between. There are 17 residues in the CDR3. CDR3: CASSPLGLAQKYNEQFF. DNA of the CDR3: TGTGCCAGCAGCCCCCTAGGGCTAGCCCAGAAATACAATGAGCAGTTCTTC.

This rearrangement joins TRBV29-1 to TRBJ2-6; D uncertain. Germline CDR1 and CDR2: SQVTM and ANQGSEA. Trimming took 2 bases from V and 0 from J, leaving 2 bases between them. The CDR3 is 13 amino acids. The CDR3 coding sequence is TGCAGCGTTGAAAGCTCTGGGGCCAACGTCCTGACTTTC. Its protein product is CSVESSGANVLTF.

J is TRBJ2-2 and V is TRBV3-1, with D possibly being TRBD1 or TRBD2 (5 bases each). There are 12 residues in the CDR3. The ends were cut back, 8 bases at V and 2 bases at J, with 6 bases in the middle. CDR1 and CDR2 from the germline V gene are LGHDT and YNNKEL (reference sequence). The CDR3 reads CASGTNTGELFF. CDR3 sequence (DNA): TGTGCCAGCGGGACCAACACCGGGGAGCTGTTTTTT.

The chain uses TRBV7-2 and TRBJ2-5, with 10 bases that match TRBD1. Per the germline V gene, CDR1 is SGHTA and CDR2 is FQGNSA. The J segment lost 5 bases and the V segment lost 1 base, leaving 7 bases of the junction unmatched. This CDR3 spans 16 amino acids. CDR3 sequence: CASSLDGTGAEETQYF. For the CDR3, the DNA is TGTGCCAGCAGCTTAGATGGGACAGGGGCGGAGGAGACCCAGTACTTC.